This is a list of T cell receptor beta chains from one sample in a study of OX40 agonist ivuxolimab in advanced cancers. Data came from immunoSEQ multiplex PCR; TCRdb stores just in-frame clones and leaves some out. The table lists around 63,000 clones, 85% to 95% of them singletons. Sequenced material: CD4+ or CD8+ T cells sorted from blood, taken in a trial of the OX40 agonist ivuxolimab. Receptors originate from an adult with an advanced solid tumor such as melanoma, head and neck, liver or kidney cancer. Both conserved end residues are part of each CDR3. The order of the fields is V gene, D gene, J gene, CDR3 protein, CDR3 DNA. The D gene is left open where the match is weak.

TRBV18,.,TRBJ2-7,CASSPDWSAYEQYF,TGTGCCAGCTCACCAGATTGGTCAGCCTACGAGCAGTACTTC
TRBV28,TRBD1,TRBJ2-7,CASSSSGTVPYEQYF,TGTGCCAGCAGTTCCTCCGGGACAGTGCCCTACGAGCAGTACTTC
TRBV7-8,.,TRBJ2-7,CASSSLTYEQYF,TGTGCCAGCAGCTCGTTAACCTACGAGCAGTACTTC
TRBV9,.,TRBJ2-3,CASSGSGSTDTQYF,TGTGCCAGCAGCGGAAGCGGCAGCACAGATACGCAGTATTTT
TRBV6-8,TRBD2,TRBJ2-1,CASSSPGLAPNSYNEQFF,TGTGCCAGCAGTTCCCCGGGACTAGCTCCTAACTCCTACAATGAGCAGTTCTTC
TRBV2,.,TRBJ2-5,CASSSIKPGVETQYF,TGTGCCAGCAGTTCAATAAAGCCGGGGGTAGAGACCCAGTACTTC
TRBV4-1,TRBD1,TRBJ1-5,CASSLTGANQPQHF,TGCGCCAGCAGCCTAACAGGGGCCAATCAGCCCCAGCATTTT
TRBV4-1,TRBD2,TRBJ2-1,CASSPISSGFYNEQFF,TGCGCCAGCAGCCCAATATCTAGCGGTTTCTACAATGAGCAGTTCTTC
TRBV7-9,.,TRBJ2-2,CASSFVGSTGELFF,TGTGCCAGCAGCTTCGTAGGGTCCACCGGGGAGCTGTTTTTT
TRBV5-1,TRBD2,TRBJ2-1,CASRVSSGDNEQFF,TGCGCCAGCAGAGTATCTAGCGGTGACAATGAGCAGTTCTTC
TRBV30,TRBD2,TRBJ2-2,CAWSDVSGTYTGELFF,TGTGCCTGGAGTGACGTAAGCGGGACCTACACCGGGGAGCTGTTTTTT
TRBV11-1,TRBD1,TRBJ2-1,CASSFRDRVGDEQFF,TGTGCCAGCAGCTTCCGGGACAGGGTCGGCGATGAGCAGTTCTTC
TRBV29-1,TRBD1,TRBJ2-7,CSVRQGQGEQYF,TGCAGCGTGAGACAGGGTCAGGGCGAGCAGTACTTC
TRBV7-9,.,TRBJ2-2,CASSSSLVYGELFF,TGTGCCAGCAGCTCAAGCTTGGTTTACGGGGAGCTGTTTTTT
TRBV27,TRBD2,TRBJ2-7,CASSRGSLLEQYF,TGTGCCAGCAGCCGCGGGAGTCTTCTCGAGCAGTACTTC
TRBV19,.,TRBJ1-5,CASNEGKSNQPQHF,TGTGCCAGTAATGAGGGGAAGAGCAATCAGCCCCAGCATTTT
TRBV10-2,TRBD2,TRBJ2-1,CASSRSLAEQFF,TGCGCCAGCAGCCGTTCACTAGCGGAGCAGTTCTTC
TRBV7-9,.,TRBJ1-3,CASSRQAGSGNTIYF,TGTGCCAGCAGCCGTCAGGCCGGCTCTGGAAACACCATATATTTT
TRBV2,TRBD2,TRBJ2-3,CASSDGLAVTDTQYF,TGTGCCAGCAGTGATGGACTAGCGGTAACAGATACGCAGTATTTT
TRBV27,TRBD1,TRBJ1-5,CASSSGQGGAQHF,TGTGCCAGCAGTTCGGGACAGGGCGGGGCCCAGCATTTT
TRBV28,.,TRBJ1-5,CASSRRALEPQHF,TGTGCCAGCAGTCGAAGGGCCCTGGAGCCCCAGCATTTT
TRBV7-6,.,TRBJ1-5,CASSSEGPGQPQHF,TGTGCCAGCAGCTCTGAAGGCCCAGGACAGCCCCAGCATTTT
TRBV7-9,TRBD2,TRBJ2-3,CASSLFLAGPTDTQYF,TGTGCCAGCAGCCTCTTTTTAGCGGGACCCACAGATACGCAGTATTTT
TRBV28,.,TRBJ2-5,CASSLGRSFWETQYF,TGTGCCAGCAGTTTAGGACGGAGCTTTTGGGAGACCCAGTACTTC